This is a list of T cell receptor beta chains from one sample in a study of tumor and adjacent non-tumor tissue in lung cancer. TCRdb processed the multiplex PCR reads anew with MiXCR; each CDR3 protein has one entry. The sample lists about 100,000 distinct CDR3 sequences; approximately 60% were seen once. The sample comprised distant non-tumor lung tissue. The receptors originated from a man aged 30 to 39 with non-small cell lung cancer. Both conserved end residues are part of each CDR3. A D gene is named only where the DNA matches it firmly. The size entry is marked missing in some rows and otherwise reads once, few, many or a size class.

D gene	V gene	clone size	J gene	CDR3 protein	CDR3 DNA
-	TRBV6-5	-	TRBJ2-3	CAGSYEYTQYF	TGTGCCGGCAGTTACGAGTATACGCAGTATTTT
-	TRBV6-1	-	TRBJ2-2	CASSEQGWKGELFF	TGTGCCAGCAGTGAACAGGGCTGGAAAGGGGAGCTGTTTTTT
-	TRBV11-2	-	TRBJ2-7	CARSFGPVWEQYF	TGTGCCAGGAGCTTCGGTCCCGTGTGGGAGCAGTACTTC
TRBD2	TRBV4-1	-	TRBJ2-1	CGSSQVAGGQNEQFF	TGCGGCAGCAGCCAAGTAGCGGGGGGTCAGAATGAACAGTTCTTC
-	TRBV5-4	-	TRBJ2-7	CASCEGFLYEQYF	TGTGCCAGCTGCGAAGGATTCCTCTACGAGCAGTACTTC
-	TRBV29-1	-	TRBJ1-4	CSAENRADAKLFF	TGCAGCGCTGAGAACAGGGCAGATGCAAAACTGTTTTTT
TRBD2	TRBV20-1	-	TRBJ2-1	CNARDGTSRGSSYNEQFF	TGCAATGCTAGAGATGGGACTAGCAGGGGAAGCTCCTACAATGAGCAGTTCTTC
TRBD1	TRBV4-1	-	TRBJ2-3	CASSPARAGGVPDRQYF	TGCGCCAGCAGTCCCGCCCGGGCAGGGGGAGTCCCCGATAGGCAGTATTTT
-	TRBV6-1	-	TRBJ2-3	CVSSVIAGRFFTDTQYF	TGTGTCAGCAGTGTCATCGCAGGGAGATTCTTCACAGATACGCAGTATTTT
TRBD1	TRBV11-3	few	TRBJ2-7	CTSRDSVSYEQYF	TGTACCAGCAGGGACAGCGTTTCCTACGAGCAGTACTTC
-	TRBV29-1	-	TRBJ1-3	CSVRGFDTIYF	TGCAGCGTTAGGGGATTTGATACCATATATTTT
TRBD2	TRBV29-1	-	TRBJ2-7	CSARLAGEPDEQYF	TGCAGCGCCCGACTAGCGGGAGAGCCCGACGAGCAGTACTTC
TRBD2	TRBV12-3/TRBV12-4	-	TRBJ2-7	CANSHGTSGGVSEQYF	TGTGCCAACAGTCACGGGACTAGCGGGGGGGTTTCCGAACAGTACTTC
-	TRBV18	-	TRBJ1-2	CASSPPGGVYGYTF	TGTGCCAGCTCACCACCGGGGGGCGTCTATGGCTACACCTTC
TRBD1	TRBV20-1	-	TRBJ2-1	CSVAGTEAYYSYNEQFF	TGCAGTGTTGCCGGGACAGAGGCTTACTATTCCTACAATGAGCAGTTCTTC
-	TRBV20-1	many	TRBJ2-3	CSVTPFTTRTDTQYF	TGCAGTGTTACGCCCTTCACTACTAGGACAGATACGCAGTATTTT
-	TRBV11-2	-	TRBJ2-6	CASSEQIPGSGANLLTF	TGTGCCAGCAGCGAACAGATCCCAGGGTCCGGGGCCAACCTCCTGACTTTC
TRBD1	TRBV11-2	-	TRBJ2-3	CVSSWRGRGRSDTQYF	TGTGTCAGCAGCTGGAGGGGCAGGGGGCGCTCAGATACGCAGTATTTT
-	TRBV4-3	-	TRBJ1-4	CDSSQAGKLFF	TGCGACAGTAGCCAAGCGGGAAAACTGTTTTTT
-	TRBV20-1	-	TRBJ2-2	CSARLGLETGELPF	TGCAGTGCTCGTCTGGGGTTAGAAACCGGGGAGCTGCCTTTT
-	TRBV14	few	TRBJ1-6	CASSQDTGNNSPLHF	TGTGCCAGTAGCCAAGACACTGGGAATAATTCACCCCTCCACTTT
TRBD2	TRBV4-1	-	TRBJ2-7	CASNQDAGATYEQYF	TGCGCCAGCAACCAAGACGCGGGAGCAACCTACGAGCAGTACTTC